These 26 T cell receptor beta chains were sequenced from one sample in a study of OX40 agonist ivuxolimab in advanced cancers. Library preparation was by the immunoSEQ multiplex PCR assay. The source is immuneACCESS, and TCRdb retained only in-frame sequences with V and J called. Part of the clones is not carried over; for the studies checked, unresolved V genes explain less than half of this, and the remainder is unexplained. The sample table shows about 71,000 clones, and around 83% are seen once. Roughly 0.85% of the sample is in the top ten clones. This sample comprised CD4+ or CD8+ T cells sorted from blood, obtained in a trial of the OX40 agonist ivuxolimab. These receptors all come from an adult with an advanced solid tumor such as melanoma, head and neck, liver or kidney cancer.

V and J are TRBV30 and TRBJ1-1; tentative D call: TRBD1 (6 bases). V lost 2 bases and J 7 bases, leaving 14 bases between the germline ends. CDR3 length: 13 amino acids. Germline V gives CDR1 GTSNPN, CDR2 SVGIG (reference sequence). The CDR3 coding sequence is TGTGCCTGGAGTTTCGGGGGGGGCATTGAAGCTTTCTTT. Protein sequence: CAWSFGGGIEAFF.

The chain recombines TRBV9 with TRBJ2-7, with no clear D. The germline V gene has CDR1 SGDLS and CDR2 YYNGEE. The CDR3 is 13 residues long. Deletions cut 0 bases from V and 7 bases from J, with 11 bases between. The CDR3, as DNA: TGTGCCAGCAGCGTAGAGAATGCTAGGGAGCAGTACTTC. Translation gives CASSVENAREQYF.

The gene calls are TRBV5-1 and TRBJ2-5; TRBD2 matches 12 bases. The J segment lost 5 bases and the V segment lost 4 bases, leaving 6 bases of the junction unmatched. The CDR3 spans 15 residues. Germline CDR1 is SGHRS and CDR2 is YFSETQ. This CDR3 reads CASSASGGADETQYF. CDR3 nucleotide sequence: TGCGCCAGCAGCGCTAGCGGGGGGGCCGATGAGACCCAGTACTTC.

This clone appeared once. J is TRBJ1-6 and V is TRBV28; no firm D call. CDR1 and CDR2 from the germline V gene are MDHEN and SYDVKM. V lost 7 bases, J lost 7 bases, and 17 bases lay in between. The CDR3 sequence is 15 residues long. The CDR3, as DNA: TGTGCCAGCACCCGCTTGAGGTCAGTGAATTCACCCCTCCACTTT. Amino acid sequence: CASTRLRSVNSPLHF.

The chain employs TRBV5-1 and TRBJ2-3, with D maybe TRBD1 (5 bases). Germline CDR1 reads SGHRS; CDR2 reads YFSETQ. The CDR3 sequence is 12 residues long. The V end lost 1 base, the J end lost 8 bases, and 8 bases lay between the germline ends. The CDR3 DNA follows: TGCGCCAGCAGCTTGTGGCAGGGTACGCAGTATTTT. As protein: CASSLWQGTQYF.

CDR3 DNA: TGTGCCAGCAGCTCCACAAACGGACAGCAAGAGACCCAGTACTTC. It encodes CASSSTNGQQETQYF. The gene calls are TRBV7-2 and TRBJ2-5, with D perhaps TRBD1 (6 bases). The germline V gene has CDR1 SGHTA and CDR2 FQGNSA. The CDR3 covers 15 residues. The germline V and J ends were trimmed by 4 bases and 2 bases, with 14 bases remaining between them.

The V gene is TRBV7-2, the J gene TRBJ2-2, with TRBD2 identical over 11 bases. Looked up from germline, CDR1 is SGHTA and CDR2 is FQGNSA. The CDR3 has 14 amino acids. Germline trimming cut 4 bases from V and 9 bases from J; bases unmatched to any gene: 4. The CDR3 loop is CASSYSGGARELFF. CDR3 nucleotides: TGTGCCAGCAGCTATAGCGGGGGGGCCAGGGAGCTGTTTTTT.

J is TRBJ2-1 and V is TRBV6-5; 13 positions match TRBD2. The CDR3 has 16 amino acids. J was trimmed by 8 bases and V by 4 bases; bases with no gene match: 8. Looked up from germline, CDR1 is MNHEY and CDR2 is SVGAGI. In DNA form, the CDR3 reads TGTGCCAGCAGTTCGCGGACTAGCGGGAGTATTTATGAGCAGTTCTTC. This sequence encodes CASSSRTSGSIYEQFF.

The chain couples TRBV6-1 to TRBJ2-6; D not resolved. Germline CDR1 reads MNHNS; CDR2 reads SASEGT. The CDR3 is 13 residues long. V lost 5 bases and J 4 bases, leaving 6 bases between the germline ends. Here the CDR3 DNA reads TGTGCCAGCAGTAATCGGGGGGCCAACGTCCTGACTTTC. Translation gives CASSNRGANVLTF.

In nucleotides, the CDR3 is TGTGCCAGCAGTGAAGCGGAAAAACTGTTTTTT. As protein: CASSEAEKLFF. This chain uses TRBV2 with TRBJ1-4; no clear D gene. Looked up from germline, CDR1 is SNHLY and CDR2 is FYNNEI. The CDR3 totals 11 residues. V lost 0 bases and J 8 bases, leaving 1 base between the germline ends.

The rearrangement joins TRBV10-3 to TRBJ2-2; TRBD1 is a possible D gene (6 bases). There are 18 residues in the CDR3. V dropped 4 bases and J dropped 0 bases, with 18 bases sitting between them. CDR1 is ENHRY and CDR2 is SYGVKD in the germline V gene. The chain's CDR3 is CAISGDNLKGANTGELFF. DNA for the CDR3: TGTGCCATCAGTGGGGACAACTTAAAAGGGGCGAACACCGGGGAGCTGTTTTTT.

The genes are TRBV6-6 and TRBJ2-7; TRBD2 aligns across 7 bases. Per germline, CDR1 MNHNY and CDR2 SVGAGI (reference sequence). This CDR3 has 15 amino acids. The J segment lost 4 bases and the V segment lost 6 bases, leaving 12 bases of the junction unmatched. CDR3 sequence reads: CASRRMGRGLYEQYF. As DNA, the CDR3 is TGTGCCAGCAGAAGAATGGGGAGGGGTCTATACGAGCAGTACTTC.

This clone was observed once. This rearrangement joins TRBV6-1 to TRBJ2-5, with a tentative D call TRBD2 (6 bases). V dropped 3 bases and J dropped 4 bases, with 15 bases sitting between them. CDR3 length equals 15 residues. The germline CDR1 and CDR2 sequences are MNHNS and SASEGT. The CDR3 reads CASSDPGTVIETQYF. The CDR3 DNA follows: TGTGCCAGCAGTGATCCCGGGACTGTAATAGAGACCCAGTACTTC.

This rearrangement joins TRBV27 to TRBJ1-2, with D possibly being TRBD1 (5 bases). CDR1 MNHEY and CDR2 SMNVEV come from the germline V gene (reference sequence). Trimming stripped 2 bases from V and 8 bases from J, with 12 bases between. CDR3 length: 13 residues. The CDR3 spells CASSLRQGGGYTF. The CDR3 DNA reads as TGTGCCAGCAGTTTACGGCAGGGTGGGGGCTACACCTTC.

This clone was seen a handful of times. The chain recombines TRBV19 with TRBJ2-1; 7 positions match TRBD1. The CDR3 has 14 residues. Germline values: CDR1 LNHDA, CDR2 SQIVND (reference sequence). J lost 4 bases, V lost 6 bases, and 6 bases had no gene match. The CDR3 is CASSPGTVYNEQFF. The CDR3, as DNA: TGTGCCAGTAGCCCCGGGACAGTTTACAATGAGCAGTTCTTC.

The chain employs TRBV5-1 and TRBJ1-6; D is unresolved. In germline, CDR1 is SGHRS, CDR2 YFSETQ. The V and J ends lost 0 bases and 14 bases respectively, with 15 bases between them. The CDR3 spans 14 residues. This chain's CDR3 is CASSLGGSVPSLHF. The CDR3 DNA reads TGCGCCAGCAGCTTGGGAGGGTCAGTTCCATCCCTCCACTTT. Based on the CDR3 plus reference TRBV5-1 and TRBJ1-6, the full variable domain is KAGVTQTPRYLIKTRGQQVTLSCSPISGHRSVSWYQQTPGQGLQFLFEYFSETQRNKGNFPGRFSGRQFSNSRSEMNVSTLELGDSALYLCASSLGGSVPSLHFGNGTRLTVT.

This clone has a single count. The rearrangement uses TRBV27 and TRBJ2-5; tentatively, D is TRBD1 (6 bases). This CDR3 is built from 12 residues. Germline loops: CDR1 MNHEY, CDR2 SMNVEV (reference sequence). With 5 bases removed from V and 5 bases from J, the gap between germline ends came to 9 bases. The CDR3 DNA reads TGTGCCAGCAGTGCTACAGGGGAGACCCAGTACTTC. The encoded protein is CASSATGETQYF.

This clone was seen only a few times. The rearrangement joins TRBV7-2 to TRBJ1-5, with a weak D call TRBD1 (6 bases). The V end was cut by 1 base, the J end by 7 bases, with 14 bases between. The germline gives CDR1 SGHTA, CDR2 FQGNSA. The CDR3 is 15 residues long. The CDR3 here is CASSLVWGAEQPQHF. CDR3 DNA sequence: TGTGCCAGCAGCTTAGTTTGGGGGGCGGAACAGCCCCAGCATTTT.

The V call is TRBV7-9, the J call TRBJ2-3; D not resolved. CDR1 is SEHNR, CDR2 FQNEAQ, per germline (reference sequence). The CDR3 has 14 amino acids. V shed 2 bases and J shed 0 bases, with 6 bases lying between them. CDR3 in amino acids: CASSLQGSTDTQYF. CDR3 nucleotide sequence: TGTGCCAGCAGCTTACAAGGGAGCACAGATACGCAGTATTTT.

This rearrangement joins TRBV6-6 to TRBJ1-2; 7 bases align to TRBD1. From germline, CDR1 is MNHNY and CDR2 SVGAGI (reference sequence). The V gene end was trimmed by 5 bases and the J gene end by 7 bases; junction bases not matched to a gene: 16. CDR3 size: 16 residues. The CDR3 loop reads CASSLTDLDRTRGYTF. The CDR3 DNA is TGTGCCAGCAGTCTAACCGACCTGGACAGGACTCGTGGCTACACCTTC.

The rearrangement joins TRBV4-3 to TRBJ2-5; maybe TRBD2 (5 bases). The last part of the DNA fits TRBJ2-7 better; the J call may be wrong. The V gene's germline CDR1 is LGHNA and CDR2 YSLEER. The CDR3 has 13 amino acids. DNA for the CDR3: TGCGCCAGCAGCCAGGACTTCACCTACGAGCAGTACTTC. It yields the protein CASSQDFTYEQYF.

This clone was found once. V and J are TRBV2 and TRBJ2-7; no clear D gene. This CDR3 region has 12 residues. The V gene lost 9 bases and the J gene lost 0 bases, with 9 bases spanning the gap. Per the germline V gene, CDR1 is SNHLY and CDR2 is FYNNEI. The CDR3 DNA reads TGTGCCAGTTTGGTTAGCTCCTACGAGCAGTACTTC. It encodes CASLVSSYEQYF.

In DNA, the CDR3 is TGTGCTAGTGGACGGGAGAGTGAGCAGTTCTTC. This sequence encodes CASGRESEQFF. The rearrangement links TRBV12-5 to TRBJ2-1; D perhaps matches TRBD2 (6 bases). The CDR3 consists of 11 residues. Germline V gene sequence: CDR1 LGHNT, CDR2 FRNRAP. Trimming removed 6 bases from V and 9 bases from J, with 9 bases in between.

The sample holds a few counts of this clone. The V call is TRBV2, the J call TRBJ2-5; weak D call: TRBD2 (6 bases). CDR3 size: 15 residues. Germline V gene data show CDR1 as SNHLY and CDR2 as FYNNEI. Deletions cut 4 bases from V and 7 bases from J, with 19 bases between. The CDR3 reads CASSVSTGTGATQYF. As DNA, the CDR3 is TGTGCCAGCAGTGTCTCGACCGGGACTGGGGCGACCCAGTACTTC.

Here the CDR3 reads CASSPDRGGILDYGYTF. The CDR3 DNA is TGTGCCAGCAGTCCCGACAGGGGGGGTATATTGGATTATGGCTACACCTTC. The chain links TRBV28 to TRBJ1-2, with 9 nucleotides matching TRBD1. There are 17 residues in the CDR3. Losses at the gene ends were 5 bases for V and 5 bases for J; bases not matched to a gene: 15. Germline V lookup: CDR1 MDHEN, CDR2 SYDVKM.

The chain joins TRBV28 to TRBJ2-3; 12 nucleotides line up with TRBD1. The V segment lost 5 bases and the J segment 8 bases; nucleotides outside the gene matches: 8. This CDR3 region has 15 residues. Germline assignment: CDR1 MDHEN and CDR2 SYDVKM. The CDR3: CASSPGQGALGTQYF. The CDR3 DNA follows: TGTGCCAGCAGTCCGGGACAGGGGGCTTTGGGTACGCAGTATTTT.